Below, 23 T cell receptor beta chains from the same sample are listed, as sequenced in a study of cytomegalovirus exposure and HLA in healthy donors. The PCR used 60 Vbeta and 13 Jbeta primers. TCRdb's table, derived via immunoSEQ multiplex PCR, lists solely in-frame clones and lacks some. The sample holds more than 90,000 clones, almost 70% seen once. Sample: PBMCs. All receptors come from a man aged 25-45 years in good health and CMV-seropositive.

On this clone: The junction shows a germline mismatch at one end, possibly a read error. The chain has TRBV4-1 and TRBJ2-2; D is possibly TRBD2 (5 bases). The germline CDR1 and CDR2 sequences are MGHRA and YSYEKL. The CDR3 extends over 15 amino acids. In DNA form, the CDR3 reads TGCGCCAGCAGCCAAGTTGACTCTAACACCGGGGAGCTGCTTTTT. This sequence encodes CASSQVDSNTGELLF.

This sequence joins TRBV5-1 and TRBJ2-1; 8 bases are a match to TRBD2. Germline CDR1 reads SGHRS; CDR2 reads YFSETQ. The CDR3 contains 14 residues. Trimming cost V 7 bases and J 7 bases; bases outside gene matches: 10. CDR3: CASHLLGGGNEQFF. DNA of the CDR3: TGCGCCAGCCACCTTCTCGGCGGGGGGAATGAGCAGTTCTTC.

Points on this clone: Compared with germline, one end of the junction differs, possibly owing to a read error. This chain connects TRBV7-3 to TRBJ2-1; TRBD2 is a possible D gene (6 bases). Germline values: CDR1 SGHTA, CDR2 FQGTGA. The CDR3 is made up of 15 amino acids. The CDR3 bases are TGTGCCAGCAGCTCAGGACCAGCGGGCTACAGTGAGCAGTTCTTC. This sequence encodes CASSSGPAGYSEQFF.

Here the CDR3 DNA reads TGTGCCAGCAAAGAAAGCGGGCGAAGCACAGATACGCAGTATTTT. Protein: CASKESGRSTDTQYF. This chain links TRBV7-3 with TRBJ2-3, with a possible D match to TRBD2 (6 bases). This CDR3 has 15 amino acids. V lost 7 bases and J lost 0, with 14 bases in between. Germline V lookup: CDR1 SGHTA, CDR2 FQGTGA.

The CDR3 spells CASGLVHKFGGIVDEKLFF. DNA for the CDR3: TGTGCTAGTGGTTTGGTACATAAATTTGGGGGGATAGTGGATGAAAAACTGTTTTTT. This chain joins TRBV12-5 and TRBJ1-4; weak D call: TRBD1 (5 bases). This CDR3 is 19 amino acids long. V was pared by 0 bases and J by 6 bases, with 23 bases between. Germline CDR1 is LGHNT and CDR2 is FRNRAP.

CDR3 protein: CATSPDRLYGYTF. DNA for the CDR3: TGTGCCACCTCCCCGGACAGACTATATGGCTACACCTTC. This rearrangement joins TRBV19 to TRBJ1-2; D may be TRBD1 (6 bases). Germline CDR1 reads LNHDA; CDR2 reads SQIVND (reference sequence). Trimming shortened V by 10 bases and J by 5 bases, and 17 bases separated the two germline ends. This CDR3 is built from 13 residues.

The V call is TRBV5-4, the J call TRBJ2-2; maybe TRBD2 (6 bases). Germline CDR1 and CDR2: SGHNT and YYREEE (reference sequence). The CDR3 length is 14 residues. The V and J ends lost 4 bases and 7 bases respectively, with 14 bases between them. CDR3 in amino acids: CASSPGVGSGELFF. For the CDR3, the DNA is TGTGCCAGCAGCCCGGGGGTTGGGAGCGGGGAGCTGTTTTTT.

J is TRBJ2-6 and V is TRBV27, with TRBD1 identical over 9 bases. The V segment lost 5 bases and the J segment 0 bases; nucleotides outside the gene matches: 8. Per germline, CDR1 MNHEY and CDR2 SMNVEV (reference sequence). The CDR3 is made up of 18 amino acids. The CDR3 DNA reads as TGTGCCAGCAGTCCTCGGACAGGGGCCCACTCTGGGGCCAACGTCCTGACTTTC. This codes for CASSPRTGAHSGANVLTF.

This chain connects TRBV5-6 to TRBJ1-2, with D maybe TRBD1 (5 bases). Per the germline V gene, CDR1 is SGHDT and CDR2 is YYEEEE. CDR3 length equals 15 residues. Trimming took 4 bases from V and 5 from J, leaving 18 bases between them. The CDR3 loop reads CASSIFDRWAYGYTF. CDR3 coding DNA: TGTGCCAGCAGCATCTTCGACAGATGGGCTTATGGCTACACCTTC. Using reference TRBV5-6 and TRBJ1-2 for the parts outside the CDR3, the full variable domain is DAGVTQSPTHLIKTRGQQVTLRCSPKSGHDTVSWYQQALGQGPQFIFQYYEEEERQRGNFPDRFSGHQFPNYSSELNVNALLLGDSALYLCASSIFDRWAYGYTFGSGTRLTVV.

J is TRBJ1-1 and V is TRBV7-8; 8 bases are a match to TRBD1. Trimming at V came to 3 bases and at J to 4 bases, leaving 4 bases not matched to a gene. The CDR3 spans 14 residues. Germline loops: CDR1 SGHVS, CDR2 FQNEAQ. The CDR3 region is CASSLDRVTTEAFF. The CDR3, as DNA: TGTGCCAGCAGCTTGGACAGGGTGACCACTGAAGCTTTCTTT.

The V gene is TRBV5-4, the J gene TRBJ2-7; a weak D match, TRBD1 (6 bases). Germline V lookup: CDR1 SGHNT, CDR2 YYREEE (reference sequence). The V and J ends lost 0 bases and 6 bases respectively, with 10 bases between them. The CDR3 consists of 13 residues. In nucleotides, the CDR3 is TGTGCCAGCAGCTTGGTGGGACACCCCGAGCAGTACTTC. Translated, it gives CASSLVGHPEQYF. Full variable domain (missing parts from reference TRBV5-4 and TRBJ2-7): ETGVTQSPTHLIKTRGQQVTLRCSSQSGHNTVSWYQQALGQGPQFIFQYYREEENGRGNFPPRFSGLQFPNYSSELNVNALELDDSALYLCASSLVGHPEQYFGPGTRLTVT.

This clone came up once. The rearrangement links TRBV21-1 to TRBJ2-1; TRBD1, the table's D call, was not compared with the DNA. TRBV21-1 is a recognized pseudogene. The CDR3 is 13 residues long. CDR3 sequence (DNA): TGTGCCAGCAGCGCCACAGGGATTTATGAGCAGTTCTTC. It codes for CASSATGIYEQFF.

In this sample, this clone turned up a few times. The chain has TRBV27 and TRBJ2-2; unclear D gene. Trimming removed 6 bases at V and 4 bases at J, with 9 bases between. CDR1 is MNHEY, CDR2 SMNVEV, per germline (reference sequence). This CDR3 region has 13 residues. CDR3 in amino acids: CASRASSTGELFF. The CDR3 nucleotides read TGTGCCAGCAGAGCTAGTTCCACCGGGGAGCTGTTTTTT.

The rearrangement joins TRBV6-7 to TRBJ1-1; TRBD1 matches 9 bases. TRBV6-7 is treated as an ORF (open reading frame) with a function not yet certain. The CDR3 is 15 amino acids. With V trimmed by 2 bases and J by 1 base, 2 bases remained unmatched. The CDR3 nucleotides are TGTGCCAGCAGTTACCCGGGACAGGGGAACACTGAAGCTTTCTTT. Residues: CASSYPGQGNTEAFF.

A note on this clone: One junction end disagrees with the germline gene, perhaps due to a read error. The V gene is TRBV5-1, the J gene TRBJ2-1; TRBD2 matches 9 bases. The length of the CDR3 is 16 residues. Germline loops: CDR1 SGHRS, CDR2 YFSETQ. In DNA form, the CDR3 reads TGCGCCAGCGGCTTGCTCGGGACTAGCCCCCGCCATGAACAGTTCTTC. Protein product: CASGLLGTSPRHEQFF.

This clone was seen more than once but under ten times. The chain is built from TRBV5-1 and TRBJ1-1; 9 bases map to TRBD1. The germline CDR1 and CDR2 sequences are SGHRS and YFSETQ. V lost 2 bases, J lost 4 bases, and 15 bases stayed unmatched. The CDR3 runs 18 residues. CDR3 protein: CASSFRATGGSHGTEAFF. CDR3 nucleotide sequence: TGCGCCAGCAGCTTTAGGGCGACAGGGGGGTCTCATGGCACTGAAGCTTTCTTT.

The chain recombines TRBV29-1 with TRBJ1-1; the D is unclear. V shed 3 bases and J shed 4 bases, with 12 bases lying between them. This CDR3 is 13 amino acids long. CDR1 is SQVTM and CDR2 is ANQGSEA in the germline V gene. The CDR3, as DNA: TGCAGCGTTGAGGCCAGGATCGGCACTGAAGCTTTCTTT. This sequence encodes CSVEARIGTEAFF.

The V gene is TRBV29-1, the J gene TRBJ1-2; TRBD1 might be the D (6 bases). The V end was cut by 6 bases, the J end by 11 bases, with 16 bases between. The CDR3 extends over 11 amino acids. Per the germline V gene, CDR1 is SQVTM and CDR2 is ANQGSEA. In nucleotides, the CDR3 is TGCAGCGTGGAGGTGGGGGGGCGGTACACCTTC. It yields the protein CSVEVGGRYTF.

The rearrangement joins TRBV5-1 to TRBJ1-6; D may be TRBD1 (6 bases). V lost 2 bases and J lost 8, with 14 bases in between. The CDR3 consists of 15 residues. The germline V gene encodes CDR1 SGHRS and CDR2 YFSETQ. CDR3 sequence: CASSLPGQEYSPLHF. The CDR3 DNA reads as TGCGCCAGCAGCTTACCGGGACAAGAGTATTCACCCCTCCACTTT.

This clone occurred a few times. The chain carries TRBV29-1 and TRBJ2-2; D perhaps matches TRBD2 (5 bases). The CDR3 loop spans 13 amino acids. Germline CDR1 SQVTM, CDR2 ANQGSEA. V gave up 7 bases and J gave up 6 bases, with 15 bases separating them. For the CDR3, the DNA is TGCAGCGCGAGGGTCGGGGAATCCGGGGAGCTGTTTTTT. This codes for CSARVGESGELFF.

The rearrangement uses TRBV5-1 and TRBJ2-1, with unresolved D. This CDR3 spans 15 amino acids. CDR1 is SGHRS, CDR2 YFSETQ, per germline. V shed 0 bases and J shed 7 bases, with 14 bases lying between them. The CDR3 DNA reads as TGCGCCAGCAGCTTGGACTCCTCGAGCCGGAATGAGCAGTTCTTC. It translates to CASSLDSSSRNEQFF.

V usage is TRBV7-2 and J usage is TRBJ1-2; 8 bases are a match to TRBD1. The length of the CDR3 is 15 residues. V trimming: 6 bases; J trimming: 6 bases; junction bases outside the gene matches: 12. Germline values: CDR1 SGHTA, CDR2 FQGNSA. In DNA form, the CDR3 reads TGTGCCAGCAGAGGTCTCAGGGGGCGAGGAGATGGCTACACCTTC. As protein: CASRGLRGRGDGYTF.

This clone was observed a handful of times. The rearrangement joins TRBV19 to TRBJ1-5, with 10 positions matching TRBD1. The CDR3 has 15 residues. Germline V gene sequence: CDR1 LNHDA, CDR2 SQIVND (reference sequence). V gave up 6 bases and J gave up 6 bases; unmatched junction bases: 8. In nucleotides, the CDR3 is TGTGCCAGTAGAACGGGACAGGGGTCCCGTCAGCCCCAGCATTTT. This translates into CASRTGQGSRQPQHF.